These T cell receptor beta chains were read from a single sample in a study of CD8+ T cells in alopecia areata. TCRdb's table, derived via immunoSEQ multiplex PCR, lists solely in-frame clones and lacks some. The profile shows about 280,000 clones, about three fifths of them singletons. The sequencing here drew on CD4+ T cells sorted from blood, taken at week 24, from a patient treated with tofacitinib. All receptors derive from a human donor with alopecia areata. Each CDR3 is given with its conserved first and last residue. D genes are given only for firm matches. A clone size is listed for some rows: how often the clone was seen (once, few, many), or a class if it is expanded.

V gene: TRBV25-1; clone size: NA; D gene: NA; J gene: TRBJ1-2; CDR3 DNA: TGTGCCAGCAGTGATCAGACCCTCTCTGGCTATGGCTACACCTTC; CDR3 protein: CASSDQTLSGYGYTF
V gene: TRBV6-5; clone size: NA; D gene: NA; J gene: TRBJ1-2; CDR3 DNA: TGTGCCAGCAGAGGACGGTTCCTTCGTTTTGGCTACACCTTC; CDR3 protein: CASRGRFLRFGYTF
V gene: TRBV2; clone size: NA; D gene: TRBD2; J gene: TRBJ2-3; CDR3 DNA: TGTGCCAGCAGTGGGCGGGGGGGCGAAACGCAGTATTTT; CDR3 protein: CASSGRGGETQYF
V gene: TRBV30; clone size: NA; D gene: NA; J gene: TRBJ2-7; CDR3 DNA: TGTGCCTGGAGCCGGACGCGTTTGCTCGAGCAGTACTTC; CDR3 protein: CAWSRTRLLEQYF
V gene: TRBV29-1; clone size: NA; D gene: NA; J gene: TRBJ1-2; CDR3 DNA: TGCAGCGCTGGTCTTGACTATGGCTACACCTTC; CDR3 protein: CSAGLDYGYTF
V gene: TRBV4-3; clone size: few; D gene: NA; J gene: TRBJ2-3; CDR3 DNA: TGCGCCAGCAGCCACCAGACAAGAACTAGCACAGATACGCAGTATTTT; CDR3 protein: CASSHQTRTSTDTQYF
V gene: TRBV29-1; clone size: once; D gene: NA; J gene: TRBJ1-1; CDR3 DNA: TGCAGCGTTGATCCTGGGACTATCGGAGCTTTCTTT; CDR3 protein: CSVDPGTIGAFF
V gene: TRBV30; clone size: few; D gene: NA; J gene: TRBJ1-2; CDR3 DNA: TGTGCCTGGAGTTTTCTGACACCTTCCTATGGCTACACCTTC; CDR3 protein: CAWSFLTPSYGYTF
V gene: TRBV18; clone size: NA; D gene: NA; J gene: TRBJ2-5; CDR3 DNA: TGTGCCAGCTCAGCCACCCAACTTCGGTTAGAGACCCAGTACTTC; CDR3 protein: CASSATQLRLETQYF
V gene: TRBV6-5; clone size: NA; D gene: NA; J gene: TRBJ2-7; CDR3 DNA: TGTGCCAGCAGGCCTCCGGGGATCTACGAGCAGTACTTC; CDR3 protein: CASRPPGIYEQYF
V gene: TRBV30; clone size: NA; D gene: NA; J gene: TRBJ1-3; CDR3 DNA: TGTGCCTGGAGTGTAGAGGACCCGCAATACTCTGGAAACACCATATATTTT; CDR3 protein: CAWSVEDPQYSGNTIYF
V gene: TRBV28; clone size: once; D gene: TRBD1; J gene: TRBJ2-7; CDR3 DNA: TGTGCCAGTGAAAAGGGGGCATCCCTCTACGAGCAGTACTTC; CDR3 protein: CASEKGASLYEQYF
V gene: TRBV7-2; clone size: NA; D gene: NA; J gene: TRBJ1-1; CDR3 DNA: TGTGCCAGCAGCTTAGCGATCATGTGGACTGAAGCTTTCTTT; CDR3 protein: CASSLAIMWTEAFF
V gene: TRBV6-5; clone size: few; D gene: NA; J gene: TRBJ1-2; CDR3 DNA: TGTGCCAGCAGCCGAGAGCAGGGGTCTTATGGCTACACCTTC; CDR3 protein: CASSREQGSYGYTF
V gene: TRBV30; clone size: NA; D gene: NA; J gene: TRBJ2-5; CDR3 DNA: TGTGCCTGGAGTCAGTGGGAACAAGAGACCCAGTACTTC; CDR3 protein: CAWSQWEQETQYF
V gene: TRBV18; clone size: NA; D gene: TRBD1; J gene: TRBJ2-7; CDR3 DNA: TGTGCCAGCTCAGCCGGACAGGGAAGCTACGAGCAGTACTTC; CDR3 protein: CASSAGQGSYEQYF
V gene: TRBV20-1; clone size: NA; D gene: NA; J gene: TRBJ2-1; CDR3 DNA: TGCAGTGCGGCCGGGGATGAGCAGTTCTTC; CDR3 protein: CSAAGDEQFF
V gene: TRBV5-1; clone size: NA; D gene: NA; J gene: TRBJ2-3; CDR3 DNA: TGCGCCAGCCGGACGTACACAGATACGCAGTATTTT; CDR3 protein: CASRTYTDTQYF
V gene: TRBV30; clone size: NA; D gene: NA; J gene: TRBJ1-4; CDR3 DNA: TGTGCCTGGAGTAGGAGGGCAACTAATGAAAAACTGTTTTTT; CDR3 protein: CAWSRRATNEKLFF
V gene: TRBV5-4; clone size: NA; D gene: TRBD1; J gene: TRBJ2-3; CDR3 DNA: TGTGCCAGCAGCACCGGGACAGGGGGGACAGATACGCAGTATTTT; CDR3 protein: CASSTGTGGTDTQYF
V gene: TRBV5-4; clone size: NA; D gene: NA; J gene: TRBJ2-6; CDR3 DNA: TGTGCCAGCAGCACCTCTGGGGCCAACGTCCTGACTTTC; CDR3 protein: CASSTSGANVLTF
V gene: TRBV29-1; clone size: NA; D gene: NA; J gene: TRBJ1-3; CDR3 DNA: TGCAGCGTGGGGTCCGGAAACACCATATATTTT; CDR3 protein: CSVGSGNTIYF
V gene: TRBV18; clone size: NA; D gene: NA; J gene: TRBJ1-6; CDR3 DNA: TGTGCCAGCTCACTTCGCGAAAATAATTCACCCCTCCACTTT; CDR3 protein: CASSLRENNSPLHF
V gene: TRBV29-1; clone size: NA; D gene: NA; J gene: TRBJ2-5; CDR3 DNA: TGCAGCGTTGAGTGGTGGGGAAAAGAGACCCAGTACTTC; CDR3 protein: CSVEWWGKETQYF
V gene: TRBV11-2; clone size: once; D gene: NA; J gene: TRBJ2-4; CDR3 DNA: TGTGCCAGCAGCTTGAGAGGGTTAGCCAAAAACATTCAGTACTTC; CDR3 protein: CASSLRGLAKNIQYF
V gene: TRBV11-2; clone size: NA; D gene: NA; J gene: TRBJ1-2; CDR3 DNA: TGTGCCAGCAGCTTAAGGCAGTCTGGCTACACCTTC; CDR3 protein: CASSLRQSGYTF
V gene: TRBV27; clone size: NA; D gene: NA; J gene: TRBJ2-6; CDR3 DNA: TGTGCCAGCGGAGGGGTCGCAGGGGCCAACGTCCTGACTTTC; CDR3 protein: CASGGVAGANVLTF
V gene: TRBV30; clone size: NA; D gene: TRBD1; J gene: TRBJ2-7; CDR3 DNA: TGTGCCTGGAGTCCTAAAACCGGGACAGGGGTTTCCTACGAGCAGTACTTC; CDR3 protein: CAWSPKTGTGVSYEQYF
V gene: TRBV29-1; clone size: NA; D gene: NA; J gene: TRBJ1-4; CDR3 DNA: TGCAGCGTGACGGGGGCCAATGAAAAACTGTTTTTT; CDR3 protein: CSVTGANEKLFF
V gene: TRBV6-5; clone size: NA; D gene: TRBD1; J gene: TRBJ2-2; CDR3 DNA: TGTGCCAGCAGTTTACAGGGGGCTCTCGGGGAGCTGTTTTTT; CDR3 protein: CASSLQGALGELFF
V gene: TRBV7-2; clone size: few; D gene: TRBD2; J gene: TRBJ2-3; CDR3 DNA: TGTGCCAGCAGCTTTGCTAGCGGGGGAGGAGATACGCAGTATTTT; CDR3 protein: CASSFASGGGDTQYF
V gene: TRBV18; clone size: NA; D gene: NA; J gene: TRBJ2-5; CDR3 DNA: TGTGCCAGCTCACCCAACCAAGAGACCCAGTACTTC; CDR3 protein: CASSPNQETQYF
V gene: TRBV9; clone size: NA; D gene: NA; J gene: TRBJ1-3; CDR3 DNA: TGTGCCAGCACCCAGGCCTTCGATCCTGGAAACACCATATATTTT; CDR3 protein: CASTQAFDPGNTIYF
V gene: TRBV6-5; clone size: NA; D gene: NA; J gene: TRBJ2-3; CDR3 DNA: TGTGCCAGCAGTCCCCTAACCGCCCCGGAAGATACGCAGTATTTT; CDR3 protein: CASSPLTAPEDTQYF
V gene: TRBV30; clone size: NA; D gene: TRBD1; J gene: TRBJ2-5; CDR3 DNA: TGTGCCTGGAGTGGACAGGGGCTCGGGGAGACCCAGTACTTC; CDR3 protein: CAWSGQGLGETQYF